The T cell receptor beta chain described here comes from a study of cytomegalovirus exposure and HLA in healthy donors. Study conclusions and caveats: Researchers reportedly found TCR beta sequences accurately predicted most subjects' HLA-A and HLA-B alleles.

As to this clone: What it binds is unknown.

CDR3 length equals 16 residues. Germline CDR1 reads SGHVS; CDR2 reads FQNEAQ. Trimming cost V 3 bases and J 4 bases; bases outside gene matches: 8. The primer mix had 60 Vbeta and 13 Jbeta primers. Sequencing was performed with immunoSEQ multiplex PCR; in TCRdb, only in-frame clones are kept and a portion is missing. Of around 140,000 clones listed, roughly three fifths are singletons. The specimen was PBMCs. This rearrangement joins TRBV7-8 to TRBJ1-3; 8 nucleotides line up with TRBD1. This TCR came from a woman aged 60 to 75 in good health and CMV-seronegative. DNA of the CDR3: TGTGCCAGCAGCTTCCAGGACAGGGTAGCGGGAAACACCATATATTTT. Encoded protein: CASSFQDRVAGNTIYF. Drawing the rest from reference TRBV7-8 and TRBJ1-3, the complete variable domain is GAGVSQSPRYKVAKRGQDVALRCDPISGHVSLFWYQQALGQGPEFLTYFQNEAQLDKSGLPSDRFFAERPEGSVSTLKIQRTQQEDSAVYLCASSFQDRVAGNTIYFGEGSWLTVV.